This TCR beta chain was captured by sequencing in a study of T cells in Graves' hyperthyroidism and ophthalmopathy (dated by TCRdb to between 2019 and 2020). Looking at the study overall: Peripheral blood was collected at initial diagnosis, before any treatment. To identify TCR V-J signatures that set the groups apart, the researchers used a discovery cohort of about a hundred patients, made up of under 50 with Graves' ophthalmopathy and some 58 with stable Graves' hyperthyroidism. The paper reports TCR Vbeta CDR3 sequencing of some 140 peripheral blood samples: over 40 ophthalmopathy, fewer than 80 hyperthyroidism and approximately 17 progressor patients. In several Graves' hyperthyroidism patients, the study also compared T-cell repertoires from thyroid tissue with T-cell repertoires from blood. For training and testing, the 100 patients in the discovery cohort were randomly divided in a 7:3 ratio. After sampling, hyperthyroidism patients received methimazole starting at 30 mg daily, and ophthalmopathy patients received high-dose intravenous methylprednisolone. Prospective prediction of ophthalmopathy was tested in an independent validation cohort consisting of fewer than 20 hyperthyroidism patients and approximately 16 patients who later progressed to ophthalmopathy. Broader findings and caveats from the paper: A model built on a 13 V-J signature distinguished ophthalmopathy from stable hyperthyroidism, reaching over 85% sensitivity and approximately 81% specificity in cross-validation and 80%/75% in testing. In validation, the model predicted progression to ophthalmopathy a median of around six months before onset, with approximately 68% sensitivity and almost 75% specificity. Sample size was not statistically predetermined, and investigators were not blinded to group allocation. Blood samples also contained most of the expanded thyroid clonotypes (frequency above 0.001), which suggests that blood repertoires may reflect thyroid immune responses.

The TCR beta CDR3 regions were amplified from the RNA transcripts. For the first round of RT-PCR on the TCR CDR3, the HTBI primer set was used together with the Qiagen OneStep RT-PCR kit. Libraries were constructed in a second round of multiplex PCR, after which size selection and purification were carried out. Paired-end sequencing of the libraries was performed with 100 bp reads on an Illumina HiSeq2000. On the authors' methods: SOAPnuke was used to process the raw data, throwing out any read that contained adapters or uncalled bases, had a mean Phred below 15, or lacked an exact constant-primer or identifier match. COPE v1.2.5 was used to merge high-quality paired reads, and clonotypes were defined as unique nucleotide sequences. Clonotypes were aligned to IMGT TRBV, TRBD and TRBJ reference segments using MiTCR v1.1. The analysis was restricted to V-J combinations with a frequency above 0.0001, which together covered just over 99% of the repertoires. A TCS score was defined as the ratio of F50 (clonal expansion) to E x V (chaos), with BLOSUM62-based TCRdist applied between CDR3 peptides within each V-J. Welch's t-statistics and random forest reduced roughly 540 V-J features to 13, which were used in a naive Bayes classifier (R e1071). The public reads were quality trimmed at Q25 with fastp and then assembled into clones with MiXCR by TCRdb, keeping productive beta chains. A single entry per CDR3 protein holds the most common genes and DNA from its merged rows. These V and J calls are TCRdb output, not the study's own analysis. Recorded for this sample are hundreds of thousands of distinct CDR3 sequences; around 21% of them occurred a single time. Jointly, the top ten make up roughly a third of the sample.

This clonotype was detected ten times or more. Its cognate antigen has yet to be identified. No much larger clone is present one base from it, and per-base qualities are unavailable. Moderately to severely active disease, a Clinical Activity Score of at least 3, a NOSPECS grade of at least 4, and a duration under 3 months were present in ophthalmopathy patients. Patients with uncontrolled infections, other autoimmune diseases, pregnancy or lactation were excluded. Diagnoses were based on clinical symptoms, serum thyroxine and TRAb, thyroid ultrasound and orbital computed tomography. PBMCs were separated from approximately 9.9 ml of fresh peripheral blood using Ficoll-Paque density gradient centrifugation. Total RNA was extracted with Trizol reagent, and quality was checked on an Agilent 2100 Bioanalyzer. The germline V gene (reference sequence) gives CDR1 as DFQATT and CDR2 as SNEGSKA. V is cut back by 5 bases and J by 8 bases, with 9 bases in the junction unmatched. Taken from cysteine to phenylalanine, the CDR3 has 14 residues. The read is trimmed to its CDR3 DNA, 42 bases read in frame from base 1.

The receptor was isolated from a man in his thirties or forties with Graves' ophthalmopathy. The sequence is built from TRBV20-1 and TRBJ2-1, with 10 bases in between that match TRBD1. The sequencing input was blood. The nucleotide sequence reads as follows: TGCAGTGCTGTCCGGGACAGGGGACGGTATGAGCAGTTCTTC. The translation is CSAVRDRGRYEQFF.